Listed below are T cell receptor beta chains from one sample, sequenced in a study of cytomegalovirus exposure and HLA in healthy donors. Using immunoSEQ multiplex PCR, the repertoire was profiled, and TCRdb retains in-frame clones only, with some absent. The sample has 250,000 or so clones; approximately 91% are singletons. Input material: PBMCs. All receptors come from a girl under 10 years old in good health and CMV-seronegative. Each CDR3 is given without its conserved first and last residue.

CDR3 protein: ASSEGTGSYQPQH; J gene: TRBJ1-5; V gene: TRBV6-1
CDR3 protein: ASSVLTGTVYGYT; J gene: TRBJ1-2; V gene: TRBV9
CDR3 protein: ASSLQILSAEQF; J gene: TRBJ2-1; V gene: TRBV11-2
CDR3 protein: ASSRTSGNSYEQY; J gene: TRBJ2-7; V gene: TRBV19
CDR3 protein: ASSFDSDNYGYT; J gene: TRBJ1-2; V gene: TRBV5-1
CDR3 protein: ASRTDTLRGVAYNEQF; J gene: TRBJ2-1; V gene: TRBV27
CDR3 protein: ASSEWGAGNTIY; J gene: TRBJ1-3; V gene: TRBV6-1
CDR3 protein: ASSRASGRTDTQY; J gene: TRBJ2-3; V gene: TRBV10-1
CDR3 protein: ASRTLGLAAYEQY; J gene: TRBJ2-7; V gene: TRBV6-5
CDR3 protein: ASSYPTGTGFGYT; J gene: TRBJ1-2; V gene: TRBV6-6
CDR3 protein: ASSGGQGTNTGELF; J gene: TRBJ2-2; V gene: TRBV9
CDR3 protein: ASSLTTVGYEKLF; J gene: TRBJ1-4; V gene: TRBV27
CDR3 protein: ASSWGASYEQY; J gene: TRBJ2-7; V gene: TRBV5-6
CDR3 protein: ASSLPSSGKDTQY; J gene: TRBJ2-3; V gene: TRBV19
CDR3 protein: ASKAQDNSPLH; J gene: TRBJ1-6; V gene: TRBV2
CDR3 protein: ASSVEGRRDTQY; J gene: TRBJ2-3; V gene: TRBV9
CDR3 protein: ASSLWTGQKNEQY; J gene: TRBJ2-7; V gene: TRBV7-2
CDR3 protein: SVRRGTSGIRY; J gene: TRBJ2-3; V gene: TRBV29-1
CDR3 protein: ASSGGTGKETQY; J gene: TRBJ2-5; V gene: TRBV6-1
CDR3 protein: ASSQDRVGLPYNEQF; J gene: TRBJ2-1; V gene: TRBV4-1
CDR3 protein: AIRTGLNYNSPLH; J gene: TRBJ1-6; V gene: TRBV10-3
CDR3 protein: ASSSGSGGSYEQY; J gene: .; V gene: TRBV13
CDR3 protein: ASSQGGGGAPYEQY; J gene: TRBJ2-7; V gene: TRBV14
CDR3 protein: ASSSGVTGNIQY; J gene: TRBJ2-4; V gene: TRBV5-4
CDR3 protein: ASSVGLAADTQY; J gene: TRBJ2-3; V gene: TRBV9
CDR3 protein: ASSQDMGLSNEQF; J gene: TRBJ2-1; V gene: TRBV14
CDR3 protein: ASSFWGGLDEQY; J gene: TRBJ2-7; V gene: TRBV5-6
CDR3 protein: ASRQGLAGLYEQY; J gene: TRBJ2-7; V gene: TRBV4-1
CDR3 protein: ASSQEAPWTGGLTSGSDEQF; J gene: TRBJ2-1; V gene: TRBV14
CDR3 protein: ASSQDSINYEQY; J gene: TRBJ2-7; V gene: TRBV4-1
CDR3 protein: ASSLVSTGQGDNEQF; J gene: TRBJ2-1; V gene: TRBV5-4
CDR3 protein: ASGLVRSGNTEAF; J gene: TRBJ1-1; V gene: TRBV12-5
CDR3 protein: ASSDQGGNSNQPQH; J gene: TRBJ1-5; V gene: TRBV6-1
CDR3 protein: SAQDMGIQY; J gene: TRBJ2-4; V gene: TRBV20-1
CDR3 protein: ASSLGGSHTDTQY; J gene: TRBJ2-3; V gene: TRBV5-1
CDR3 protein: ASSERGISTEAF; J gene: TRBJ1-1; V gene: TRBV6-1
CDR3 protein: ASSSVQTSGNRADTQY; J gene: TRBJ2-3; V gene: TRBV27
CDR3 protein: ASSPGRGRSPGTDTQY; J gene: TRBJ2-3; V gene: TRBV7-2
CDR3 protein: ASSLAPGQGIHEQF; J gene: TRBJ2-1; V gene: TRBV5-1
CDR3 protein: AARAPTDTQY; J gene: TRBJ2-3; V gene: TRBV6-1
CDR3 protein: ASSLRGGTEAF; J gene: TRBJ1-1; V gene: TRBV7-9
CDR3 protein: ASSGWTGDNYGYS; J gene: TRBJ1-2; V gene: TRBV19
CDR3 protein: ASSLGSGIGTEAF; J gene: TRBJ1-1; V gene: TRBV5-1
CDR3 protein: ASSPPLSGLGGANVLT; J gene: TRBJ2-6; V gene: TRBV18
CDR3 protein: ASSAEGTLDEQF; J gene: TRBJ2-1; V gene: TRBV2
CDR3 protein: SVEAGGGYT; J gene: TRBJ1-2; V gene: TRBV29-1
CDR3 protein: ASSDGSNQPQH; J gene: TRBJ1-5; V gene: TRBV9
CDR3 protein: ASSPSPQRGGLRETQY; J gene: TRBJ2-5; V gene: TRBV4-1
CDR3 protein: ASLLTGELF; J gene: TRBJ2-2; V gene: TRBV2
CDR3 protein: ASSFGRGEQY; J gene: TRBJ2-7; V gene: TRBV13
CDR3 protein: ASSQDQYGLSGGYT; J gene: TRBJ1-2; V gene: TRBV4-1
CDR3 protein: ASSTLGRERDTQY; J gene: TRBJ2-3; V gene: TRBV7-9
CDR3 protein: ASSREDIQY; J gene: TRBJ2-4; V gene: TRBV25-1
CDR3 protein: ASSLASASGVYEQY; J gene: TRBJ2-7; V gene: TRBV7-2
CDR3 protein: ASSRTSGRGFNEQY; J gene: TRBJ2-7; V gene: TRBV14
CDR3 protein: AISEPPGYGYT; J gene: TRBJ1-2; V gene: TRBV10-3
CDR3 protein: ASSLGGTASVKSYGYT; J gene: TRBJ1-2; V gene: TRBV5-4
CDR3 protein: ASSVDYEQY; J gene: .; V gene: TRBV5-6
CDR3 protein: ASSQARDTEAF; J gene: TRBJ1-1; V gene: TRBV14